Listed below are T cell receptor beta chains from one sample, sequenced in a study of Ad26.COV2.S vaccination and SARS-CoV-2 variants. Clones were read by immunoSEQ multiplex PCR, and TCRdb kept only the in-frame ones, dropping some. The sample carries 400,000 to 450,000 clones, 80% to 95% recorded once. The sequences come from peripheral blood, collected in a trial of Ad26.COV2.S vaccine versus placebo. The origin of the receptors is a person between 18 and 65 years old who received the Ad26.COV2.S COVID-19 vaccine or a placebo. CDR3s include the opening cysteine and the closing phenylalanine or tryptophan. A D gene is named only where the DNA matches it firmly. Size tells how often a clone was seen (once, few, many) or the class of an expanded clone, and some rows leave it out.

v_call,clone_size,d_call,j_call,cdr3_aa,cdr3_nt
TRBV24-1,once,NA,TRBJ2-2,CATSDPVPGVTGELFF,TGTGCCACCAGTGATCCCGTCCCAGGGGTCACCGGGGAGCTGTTTTTT
TRBV4-1,NA,TRBD2,TRBJ2-2,CASSPLGLAGNTGELFF,TGCGCCAGCAGCCCCCTGGGACTAGCGGGGAACACCGGGGAGCTGTTTTTT
TRBV27,NA,NA,TRBJ2-1,CASSLGSTYNEQFF,TGTGCCAGCAGTTTAGGGAGTACCTACAATGAGCAGTTCTTC
TRBV10-3,NA,TRBD1,TRBJ2-5,CAISESETGLQETQYF,TGTGCCATCAGTGAGTCAGAGACAGGGCTACAAGAGACCCAGTACTTC
TRBV4-3,NA,NA,TRBJ2-2,CASSQYLSSGFDTGELFF,TGCGCCAGCAGCCAATATTTGTCTTCGGGATTCGACACCGGGGAGCTGTTTTTT
TRBV2,NA,NA,TRBJ2-7,CASRGDLRGEQYF,TGTGCCAGCAGGGGGGACTTGCGAGGCGAGCAGTACTTC
TRBV6-6,NA,NA,TRBJ1-4,CASREGGDNEKLFF,TGTGCCAGCAGAGAGGGGGGGGATAATGAAAAACTGTTTTTT
TRBV7-2,NA,TRBD1,TRBJ1-5,CASSWTGEGSNQPQHF,TGTGCCAGCAGCTGGACAGGGGAGGGTAGCAATCAGCCCCAGCATTTT
TRBV20-1,NA,NA,TRBJ1-1,CSARGNTEAFF,TGCAGTGCTAGGGGGAACACTGAAGCTTTCTTT
TRBV10-3,NA,TRBD2,TRBJ2-3,CASTSESTDTQYF,TGTGCCAGCACTAGCGAAAGCACAGATACGCAGTATTTT
TRBV6-5,NA,TRBD1,TRBJ1-2,CASSYSDRGYGYTF,TGTGCCAGCAGTTACTCCGACAGGGGCTATGGCTACACCTTC
TRBV4-1,once,NA,TRBJ2-2,CASSQDVGVNTGELFF,TGCGCCAGCAGCCAAGATGTGGGGGTGAACACCGGGGAGCTGTTTTTT
TRBV7-9,NA,TRBD1,TRBJ1-2,CASSSRRTGPGDGYTF,TGTGCCAGCAGCTCTCGTCGGACAGGCCCCGGGGATGGCTACACCTTC
TRBV5-4,NA,TRBD1,TRBJ1-6,CASSTGTGNSPLHF,TGTGCCAGCAGCACAGGGACAGGGAACTCACCCCTCCACTTT
TRBV2,few,TRBD2,TRBJ2-2,CASSFSGGTGELFF,TGTGCCAGCAGTTTTAGCGGGGGAACCGGGGAGCTGTTTTTT
TRBV2,once,TRBD1,TRBJ2-5,CASTPDREYRETQYF,TGTGCCAGCACCCCAGACAGGGAGTATCGAGAGACCCAGTACTTC
TRBV6-5,NA,TRBD1,TRBJ1-1,CASRRQGAPSAQAFF,TGTGCCAGCAGAAGACAGGGGGCACCCTCTGCCCAAGCTTTCTTT
TRBV5-4,NA,TRBD1,TRBJ1-2,CASSTTGTGPGGYTF,TGTGCCAGCAGCACAACCGGGACAGGGCCTGGTGGCTACACCTTC
TRBV30,NA,TRBD1,TRBJ1-1,CAWSVQGQQNTEAFF,TGTGCCTGGAGTGTACAGGGACAGCAGAACACTGAAGCTTTCTTT
TRBV30,NA,NA,TRBJ1-4,CAWGTGKLFF,TGTGCCTGGGGAACGGGTAAACTGTTTTTT
TRBV5-1,NA,TRBD1,TRBJ2-3,CASSRDGTGMYF,TGCGCCAGCAGCCGTGACGGGACAGGAATGTATTTT
TRBV18,once,NA,TRBJ2-3,CASSPLQGTDTQYF,TGTGCCAGCTCACCGTTACAGGGCACAGATACGCAGTATTTT
TRBV7-3,NA,TRBD1,TRBJ1-1,CASSLTGEVTEAFF,TGTGCCAGCAGCTTGACAGGGGAAGTAACTGAAGCTTTCTTT
TRBV7-9,NA,NA,TRBJ1-6,CASSPATRTYNSPLHF,TGTGCCAGCAGCCCAGCGACAAGGACCTATAATTCACCCCTCCACTTT
TRBV12-3/TRBV12-4,once,NA,TRBJ1-2,CASTEQGNYGYTF,TGTGCCAGCACTGAACAGGGTAACTATGGCTACACCTTC
TRBV24-1,NA,TRBD2,TRBJ2-5,CATSDLVYGSGDPQETQYF,TGTGCCACCAGTGATTTGGTGTATGGTAGCGGGGACCCACAAGAGACCCAGTACTTC
TRBV20-1,NA,NA,TRBJ1-1,CSARDTEAFF,TGCAGTGCGCGAGATACTGAAGCTTTCTTT
TRBV6-5,NA,NA,TRBJ1-5,CASSYSAGSHQPQHF,TGTGCCAGCAGTTACTCGGCGGGGTCCCATCAGCCCCAGCATTTT
TRBV11-2,NA,NA,TRBJ2-2,CASSALWASGELFF,TGTGCCAGCAGCGCCTTATGGGCCTCCGGGGAGCTGTTTTTT
TRBV6-1,NA,TRBD2,TRBJ2-1,CASSERSSGIEQFF,TGTGCCAGCAGTGAAAGGTCTAGCGGGATTGAGCAGTTCTTC
TRBV5-5,NA,TRBD2,TRBJ2-7,CASRLAEGLVSYEQYF,TGTGCCAGCAGGTTGGCCGAGGGACTAGTGAGCTACGAGCAGTACTTC
TRBV27,few,NA,TRBJ1-5,CASSLSAGVQPQHF,TGTGCCAGCAGTTTATCGGCAGGGGTTCAGCCCCAGCATTTT
TRBV27,NA,TRBD1,TRBJ2-7,CASSLRQGRGEQYF,TGTGCCAGCAGTTTGCGACAGGGGCGTGGCGAGCAGTACTTC
TRBV6-5,NA,NA,TRBJ2-1,CASSRGPGEQFF,TGTGCCAGCAGCCGAGGGCCCGGTGAGCAGTTCTTC
TRBV19,NA,NA,TRBJ2-7,CASSIVGSEQYF,TGTGCCAGTAGTATAGTAGGTAGCGAGCAGTACTTC
TRBV29-1,NA,NA,TRBJ2-1,CSASGDEQFF,TGCAGCGCCTCGGGGGATGAGCAGTTCTTC
TRBV7-3,NA,TRBD1,TRBJ2-3,CASSSTDRGFTDTQYF,TGTGCCAGCAGCTCTACAGACAGGGGGTTCACAGATACGCAGTATTTT
TRBV4-1,NA,NA,TRBJ1-5,CASSQEGGWNQPQHF,TGCGCCAGCAGCCAAGAAGGCGGGTGGAATCAGCCCCAGCATTTT
TRBV5-1,NA,TRBD1,TRBJ1-1,CASSLNRGRWATEAFF,TGCGCCAGCAGCTTAAACAGGGGTAGATGGGCCACTGAAGCTTTCTTT
TRBV6-5,NA,TRBD2,TRBJ2-1,CASRTSGSSYNEQFF,TGTGCCAGCAGGACTAGCGGTAGCTCCTACAATGAGCAGTTCTTC
TRBV24-1,NA,NA,TRBJ2-5,CATSDSDRVQGGQETQYF,TGTGCCACCAGTGATTCGGACCGGGTGCAGGGGGGACAAGAGACCCAGTACTTC
TRBV11-1,NA,NA,TRBJ2-5,CASTRNIGAQETQYF,TGTGCCAGCACCCGAAACATTGGAGCGCAGGAGACCCAGTACTTC
TRBV28,once,NA,TRBJ1-5,CASSSGVQPQHF,TGTGCCAGCAGTTCAGGGGTTCAGCCCCAGCATTTT
TRBV7-8,NA,TRBD1,TRBJ2-6,CASSLGQGISGANVLTF,TGTGCCAGCAGCCTGGGACAGGGAATCTCTGGGGCCAACGTCCTGACTTTC
TRBV2,NA,TRBD1,TRBJ2-1,CASRKDRGQDEQFF,TGTGCCAGCAGAAAAGACAGGGGTCAGGATGAGCAGTTCTTC
TRBV19,NA,TRBD1,TRBJ1-2,CASTDRENGYTF,TGTGCCAGTACGGACAGGGAAAATGGCTACACCTTC
TRBV28,few,TRBD2,TRBJ2-7,CASRTSGTTNYEQYF,TGTGCCAGCAGAACCTCAGGGACTACTAACTACGAGCAGTACTTC
TRBV7-9,NA,TRBD1,TRBJ2-7,CASSQIGDRAEQYF,TGTGCCAGCAGCCAAATCGGGGACAGGGCCGAGCAGTACTTC
TRBV18,NA,TRBD2,TRBJ2-7,CASSPGLAVSSYEQYF,TGTGCCAGCTCACCGGGACTAGCGGTGAGCTCCTACGAGCAGTACTTC
TRBV7-3,NA,NA,TRBJ1-6,CASRVGGLRDSPLHF,TGTGCCAGCAGAGTTGGGGGCCTTAGGGATTCACCCCTCCACTTT
TRBV12-3/TRBV12-4,NA,NA,TRBJ1-3,CASCPSGNTIYF,TGTGCCAGTTGTCCCTCTGGAAACACCATATATTTT
TRBV5-1,NA,TRBD1,TRBJ2-7,CASSLDPGQPREQYF,TGCGCCAGCAGCTTGGACCCGGGACAGCCCAGGGAGCAGTACTTC